This T cell receptor beta chain was obtained from a study of control samples from healthy donors and cancer patients. Clones were read by immunoSEQ multiplex PCR, and TCRdb kept only the in-frame ones, dropping some. Of around 12,000 clones in the sample, more than 85% are singletons; the top ten hold about an eighth. The CDR3 runs to 13 residues. CDR1 LGHDT and CDR2 YNNKEL come from the germline V gene (reference sequence). V dropped 3 bases and J dropped 6 bases, with 11 bases sitting between them. Material: PBMCs. The receptor comes from a man older than 75 with lung cancer. V and J are TRBV3-1 (or the pseudogene TRBV3-2) and TRBJ1-2; no reliable D call. CDR3 loop: CASSQALTDGYTF. CDR3 DNA: TGTGCCAGCAGCCAGGCGCTTACGGATGGCTACACCTTC.